The 29 T cell receptor beta chains below were found in one sample sequenced in a study of blood T cell repertoires in COVID-19. TCRdb's table, derived via immunoSEQ multiplex PCR, lists solely in-frame clones and lacks some. This table holds over 150,000 clones, roughly 80% found once. Sequences were obtained from PBMCs or T cells enriched from blood (not recorded which). Source of these receptors: a woman aged 60-75 years who had recovered from COVID-19.

V usage is TRBV7-9 and J usage is TRBJ2-3; a possible D gene is TRBD1 (6 bases). From germline, CDR1 is SEHNR and CDR2 FQNEAQ (reference sequence). V was shortened by 3 bases and J by 3 bases, with 10 bases between the two germline ends. This CDR3 is 14 amino acids long. The CDR3 reads CASSFAQGTDTQYF. Written as DNA, the CDR3 is TGTGCCAGCAGCTTCGCTCAGGGGACAGATACGCAGTATTTT.

The rearrangement links TRBV25-1 to TRBJ2-5; D remains unclear. The germline gives CDR1 MGHDK, CDR2 SYGVNS. V was clipped by 1 base and J by 5 bases, with 5 bases between them. The CDR3 is 12 residues long. The chain's CDR3 is CASSELRETQYF. Written as DNA, the CDR3 is TGTGCCAGCAGTGAATTACGGGAGACCCAGTACTTC.

This chain uses TRBV30 with TRBJ2-1, with 7 bases fitting TRBD2. After removal of 0 bases from V and 7 bases from J, the junction contained 3 bases not matched to a gene. The CDR3 extends over 13 amino acids. Germline V CDR1 and CDR2: GTSNPN, SVGIG (reference sequence). CDR3 coding DNA: TGTGCCTGGAGTGTAGGTAGCGGGAATGAGCAGTTCTTC. Protein product: CAWSVGSGNEQFF.

The table lists this clone with a count of one. J is TRBJ2-1 and V is TRBV12-1; TRBD2 was called by the table and not checked on the DNA. TRBV12-1 is shown as a pseudogene. The length of the CDR3 is 19 residues. The CDR3 region is CASSFGTSGGEGPYNEQFF. DNA of the CDR3: TGTGCCAGCAGCTTTGGTACTAGCGGGGGGGAGGGTCCCTACAATGAGCAGTTCTTC.

V and J are TRBV6-1 and TRBJ1-1; 10 bases line up with TRBD1. The CDR3 runs to 17 residues. Germline V gives CDR1 MNHNS, CDR2 SASEGT. V trimming: 3 bases; J trimming: 4 bases; junction bases outside the gene matches: 11. Here the CDR3 reads CASSEVGTGAGPTEAFF. The CDR3 bases are TGTGCCAGCAGTGAGGTCGGGACAGGGGCCGGTCCCACTGAAGCTTTCTTT.

This clone is a singleton in its sample. The chain couples TRBV15 to TRBJ2-3; D possibly corresponds to TRBD2 (5 bases). Germline CDR1 LNHNV, CDR2 YYDKDF (reference sequence). This CDR3 has 13 residues. Deletions cut 3 bases from V and 4 bases from J, with 8 bases between. CDR3 region: CATSRRAADTQYF. The DNA of the CDR3 is TGTGCCACCAGCAGGAGAGCGGCAGATACGCAGTATTTT.

The V and J genes are TRBV12-3 or TRBV12-4 and TRBJ1-2; D unresolved. The CDR3 has 11 amino acids. V dropped 5 bases and J dropped 8 bases, with 9 bases sitting between them. CDR3 loop: CASSKHTGYTF. In DNA form, the CDR3 reads TGTGCCAGCAGTAAACATACGGGCTACACCTTC.

The chain is built from TRBV19 and TRBJ2-7; perhaps TRBD1 as D (6 bases). There are 15 residues in the CDR3. V was trimmed by 5 bases and J by 2 bases, leaving 16 bases between them. The germline V gene has CDR1 LNHDA and CDR2 SQIVND (reference sequence). The CDR3 sequence is CASSQRRGQTYEQYF. The CDR3, as DNA: TGTGCCAGTAGTCAGAGAAGGGGACAAACCTACGAGCAGTACTTC.

The table lists this clone with a few counts. The chain carries TRBV19 and TRBJ1-1, with D unclear. V lost 3 bases and J 4 bases, leaving 15 bases between the germline ends. This CDR3 has 15 amino acids. Germline assignment: CDR1 LNHDA and CDR2 SQIVND (reference sequence). For the CDR3, the DNA is TGTGCCAGTAGTATTTCCACAGCCTCGGCCACTGAAGCTTTCTTT. It codes for CASSISTASATEAFF. The full variable domain, with the rest looked up from reference TRBV19 and TRBJ1-1, is DGGITQSPKYLFRKEGQNVTLSCEQNLNHDAMYWYRQDPGQGLRLIYYSQIVNDFQKGDIAEGYSVSREKKESFPLTVTSAQKNPTAFYLCASSISTASATEAFFGQGTRLTVV.

The table lists this clone with a count of one. This chain links TRBV3-1 (or the pseudogene TRBV3-2) with TRBJ2-3; D remains unclear. Germline lookup yields CDR1 LGHDT and CDR2 YNNKEL (reference sequence). With 4 bases removed from V and 0 bases from J, the gap between germline ends came to 5 bases. The CDR3 is 13 amino acids. DNA for the CDR3: TGTGCCAGCAGCCTTTCTAGCACAGATACGCAGTATTTT. Translated, it gives CASSLSSTDTQYF.

The chain combines TRBV19 with TRBJ2-7; tentatively, D is TRBD1 (5 bases). The CDR3 has 17 residues. CDR1 is LNHDA and CDR2 is SQIVND in the germline V gene (reference sequence). V lost 2 bases and J 2 bases, leaving 19 bases between the germline ends. CDR3 residues: CASSISKAKGLAYEQYF. DNA of the CDR3: TGTGCCAGTAGTATAAGTAAAGCTAAGGGGTTGGCCTACGAGCAGTACTTC.

The DNA for the CDR3 is TGCGCCAGCAGCTTGGAGCCAGGGCAGGATACGCAGTATTTT. This encodes CASSLEPGQDTQYF. The V and J genes are TRBV5-1 and TRBJ2-3, with D tentatively TRBD1 (5 bases). This CDR3 spans 14 amino acids. Per germline, CDR1 SGHRS and CDR2 YFSETQ. The ends were cut back, 0 bases at V and 6 bases at J, with 11 bases in the middle.

The table lists this clone with a few counts. The rearrangement uses TRBV12-3 or TRBV12-4 and TRBJ1-2; 8 positions match TRBD1. J lost 4 bases, V lost 5 bases, and 3 bases had no gene match. The length of the CDR3 is 13 residues. The CDR3 region has the DNA TGTGCCAGCAGTACAGGGGGTACCTATGGCTACACCTTC. Encoded protein: CASSTGGTYGYTF.

This clone was seen just once. The V and J genes are TRBV25-1 and TRBJ1-6, with D perhaps matching TRBD1 (5 bases). This CDR3 is 15 amino acids long. With 3 bases removed from V and 6 bases from J, the gap between germline ends came to 12 bases. Germline V gene data show CDR1 as MGHDK and CDR2 as SYGVNS. The CDR3 loop is CASSDSRGANSPLHF. CDR3 nucleotides: TGTGCCAGCAGTGATTCAAGGGGTGCTAATTCACCCCTCCACTTT.

The DNA for the CDR3 is TGCAGCGTAAACAGGGTAATTTCGTCTGAAGCTTTCTTT. Translated: CSVNRVISSEAFF. The chain couples TRBV29-1 to TRBJ1-1; D may be TRBD1 (6 bases). V was clipped by 6 bases and J by 6 bases, with 17 bases between them. The CDR3 is 13 residues long. CDR1 and CDR2 (germline): SQVTM, ANQGSEA.

The rearrangement uses TRBV6-1 and TRBJ2-1, with 7 bases identical to TRBD1. V was clipped by 6 bases and J by 3 bases; unmatched bases: 11. CDR1 and CDR2 (germline): MNHNS, SASEGT. This CDR3 is 16 amino acids long. CDR3 in DNA: TGTGCCAGCAGAGAACGAACAGGGGTCGGCTACAATGAGCAGTTCTTC. It yields the protein CASRERTGVGYNEQFF.

The chain has TRBV12-3 or TRBV12-4 and TRBJ1-2, with D possibly matching TRBD1 (5 bases). The V end was cut by 5 bases, the J end by 6 bases, with 10 bases between. CDR3 length equals 12 residues. CDR3 DNA sequence: TGTGCCAGCAGTGATCCAGGGAATGGCTACACCTTC. Translated: CASSDPGNGYTF.

The CDR3 nucleotides are TGTGCCAGCAGTAAAGACGGGGTTTCACCCCTCCACTTT. Residues: CASSKDGVSPLHF. The chain is built from TRBV25-1 and TRBJ1-6; no clear D gene. The CDR3 has 13 residues. V lost 5 bases and J 9 bases, leaving 11 bases between the germline ends. Germline assignment: CDR1 MGHDK and CDR2 SYGVNS.

This clone was observed a few times. The chain recombines TRBV19 with TRBJ2-1; perhaps TRBD2 as D (5 bases). Trimming pared 2 bases from V and 8 bases from J, leaving 16 bases between. CDR1 LNHDA and CDR2 SQIVND come from the germline V gene (reference sequence). The CDR3 covers 15 residues. For the CDR3, the DNA is TGTGCCAGTAGTATAATAGGGAGCGATGGGGATGAGCAGTTCTTC. Protein sequence: CASSIIGSDGDEQFF.

This sequence joins TRBV12-5 and TRBJ2-1; D perhaps matches TRBD1 (6 bases). The germline V and J ends were trimmed by 8 bases and 3 bases, with 20 bases remaining between them. The CDR3 loop spans 16 amino acids. CDR1 LGHNT and CDR2 FRNRAP come from the germline V gene. The CDR3 reads CASLGQTGPHYNEQFF. CDR3 sequence (DNA): TGTGCTAGTTTGGGGCAGACAGGACCTCACTACAATGAGCAGTTCTTC.

CDR3 in DNA: TGTGCCAGCAGCTTGATTCCTTCGGAGACCCAGTACTTC. The encoded protein is CASSLIPSETQYF. The V and J genes are TRBV5-4 and TRBJ2-5, with D unclear. Germline V gives CDR1 SGHNT, CDR2 YYREEE (reference sequence). Trimming left V 1 base short and J 5 bases short, with 9 bases between. The CDR3 length is 13 residues.

The chain employs TRBV5-1 and TRBJ2-5; 11 bases map to TRBD2. CDR1 SGHRS and CDR2 YFSETQ come from the germline V gene. The CDR3 extends over 15 amino acids. J was trimmed by 5 bases and V by 2 bases; bases with no gene match: 5. Here the CDR3 DNA reads TGCGCCAGCAGCTTCTTAGCGGGGGGGCTGGAGACCCAGTACTTC. Translating it yields CASSFLAGGLETQYF.

The chain has TRBV19 and TRBJ2-3; tentative D call: TRBD2 (5 bases). The CDR3 covers 13 residues. V shed 5 bases and J shed 3 bases, with 9 bases lying between them. CDR1 and CDR2 (germline): LNHDA, SQIVND (reference sequence). The CDR3 DNA follows: TGTGCCAGTAGTGGAGGACGGACAGATACGCAGTATTTT. Translating gives CASSGGRTDTQYF.

This chain connects TRBV6-6 to TRBJ1-2, with D tentatively TRBD1 (6 bases). CDR3 size: 13 residues. Trimming shortened V by 5 bases and J by 2 bases, and 9 bases separated the two germline ends. Germline V gives CDR1 MNHNY, CDR2 SVGAGI (reference sequence). The CDR3: CASSHTGNYGYTF. In DNA form, the CDR3 reads TGTGCCAGCAGTCACACAGGGAACTATGGCTACACCTTC.

The chain is built from TRBV2 and TRBJ2-7; 10 bases line up with TRBD1. Germline CDR1 SNHLY, CDR2 FYNNEI. The ends lost 8 bases at V and 2 bases at J; junction bases unmatched: 9. The CDR3 consists of 15 residues. The CDR3 region is CASPLVGTGAYEQYF. CDR3 DNA: TGTGCCAGCCCATTAGTAGGGACAGGGGCCTACGAGCAGTACTTC.

The chain joins TRBV29-1 to TRBJ1-1, with TRBD1 identical over 7 bases. This CDR3 has 12 residues. The germline V gene has CDR1 SQVTM and CDR2 ANQGSEA. The trim removed 7 bases at V and 5 bases at J, leaving 7 bases unmatched. CDR3 nucleotide sequence: TGCAGCGCGGAAGGGGGCCGGACTGAAGCTTTCTTT. It codes for CSAEGGRTEAFF.

This rearrangement joins TRBV14 to TRBJ2-1; a possible D gene is TRBD1 (6 bases). Germline lookup yields CDR1 SGHDN and CDR2 FVKESK. Between the trimmed V and J ends, which lost 0 bases and 8 bases, there was a span of 23 bases. The length of the CDR3 is 18 residues. The CDR3 here is CASSQDSRGTGFSDEQFF. The CDR3 nucleotides read TGTGCCAGCAGCCAAGATAGTAGGGGGACGGGATTTTCGGATGAGCAGTTCTTC.

The V and J genes are TRBV6-5 and TRBJ2-3, with D tentatively TRBD2 (6 bases). V lost 5 bases, J lost 8 bases, and 17 bases lay in between. Germline V gene lookup returns CDR1 MNHEY and CDR2 SVGAGI. The CDR3 sequence is 14 residues long. The CDR3 protein is CASSLSGTPLTQYF. The CDR3 bases are TGTGCCAGCAGTCTTTCTGGGACTCCCCTTACGCAGTATTTT.

This clone has just one count. The genes are TRBV3-1 (or the pseudogene TRBV3-2) and TRBJ2-7; 7 nucleotides line up with TRBD1. J lost 5 bases, V lost 3 bases, and 1 base had no gene match. Looked up from germline, CDR1 is LGHDT and CDR2 is YNNKEL (reference sequence). This CDR3 region has 12 residues. CDR3: CASSHGQDEQYF. CDR3 DNA: TGTGCCAGCAGCCACGGACAGGACGAGCAGTACTTC.